This T cell receptor beta chain derives from a study of beta chain features in type 1 diabetes. Sorting based on CD45RO/CCR7/CD25/CD127/CD95/CD27 separated CD4+ naive, central memory, regulatory and stem cell-like memory cells. In regard to this clone: Its specificity is unknown.

Points from the study as a whole: Type 1 diabetes patients showed fewer insertions and more deletions at VDJ junctions. Unsettled here was the matter of whether HLA type influences TCRB rearrangement.

Expressed TCRB transcripts were sequenced after all isolated RNA was converted to cDNA. Clones were read by immunoSEQ multiplex PCR, and TCRdb kept only the in-frame ones, dropping some. Counted here are hundreds of thousands of clones, around 68% occurring once; the ten biggest clones make up approximately 0.053%. This TCR was recovered from a young man in good health. Sequencing was done on a sample of naive CD4+ T cells from blood.

The DNA of the CDR3 is TGCGCCAGCAGCTTAGGACAAGTTTACGAGCAGTACTTC. It specifies CASSLGQVYEQYF. The rearrangement links TRBV5-1 to TRBJ2-7; tentatively, D is TRBD1 (5 bases). The germline CDR1 and CDR2 sequences are SGHRS and YFSETQ. This CDR3 spans 13 amino acids. Trimming removed 2 bases from V and 4 bases from J, with 10 bases in between.